This entry features one T cell receptor (beta chain) sequence. Antigen: not known. Libraries were prepared by immunoSEQ multiplex PCR; TCRdb keeps only in-frame clonotypes and omits some of them. The repertoire includes 2.5 million or so clones, approximately 94% of them detected once, and roughly 0.13% sits in the top ten. The data were obtained in a study of shared clonotypes between healthy human individuals. Regarding the study as a whole: In the sorted subsets, rarefaction showed sequencing was incomplete despite large depth. Non-shared clonotypes displayed generation probabilities falling below those of clonotypes present in all four donors. An expected dependence of interdonor clonotype sharing on sequencing depth was noted.

From CD4+ cells came CD45RA+ naive and CD45RA-negative memory subsets. The specimen was naive CD4+ T cells sorted from blood. Indicated subset: CD45RA+ positively selected. This sequence was found in a man between 18 and 35 years old in good health.

CDR3 sequence (DNA): TGTGCCAGCAGCTTAGGGTTCCGGGACCCCTGGCCCTCTAACTATGGCTACACCTTC. Translating gives CASSLGFRDPWPSNYGYTF. The V call is TRBV13, the J call TRBJ1-2, with D possibly TRBD1 on 5 matching bases. Looked up from germline, CDR1 is PRHDT and CDR2 is FYEKMQ (reference sequence). V was trimmed by 0 bases and J by 0 bases, leaving 20 bases between them. The CDR3 has 19 residues.